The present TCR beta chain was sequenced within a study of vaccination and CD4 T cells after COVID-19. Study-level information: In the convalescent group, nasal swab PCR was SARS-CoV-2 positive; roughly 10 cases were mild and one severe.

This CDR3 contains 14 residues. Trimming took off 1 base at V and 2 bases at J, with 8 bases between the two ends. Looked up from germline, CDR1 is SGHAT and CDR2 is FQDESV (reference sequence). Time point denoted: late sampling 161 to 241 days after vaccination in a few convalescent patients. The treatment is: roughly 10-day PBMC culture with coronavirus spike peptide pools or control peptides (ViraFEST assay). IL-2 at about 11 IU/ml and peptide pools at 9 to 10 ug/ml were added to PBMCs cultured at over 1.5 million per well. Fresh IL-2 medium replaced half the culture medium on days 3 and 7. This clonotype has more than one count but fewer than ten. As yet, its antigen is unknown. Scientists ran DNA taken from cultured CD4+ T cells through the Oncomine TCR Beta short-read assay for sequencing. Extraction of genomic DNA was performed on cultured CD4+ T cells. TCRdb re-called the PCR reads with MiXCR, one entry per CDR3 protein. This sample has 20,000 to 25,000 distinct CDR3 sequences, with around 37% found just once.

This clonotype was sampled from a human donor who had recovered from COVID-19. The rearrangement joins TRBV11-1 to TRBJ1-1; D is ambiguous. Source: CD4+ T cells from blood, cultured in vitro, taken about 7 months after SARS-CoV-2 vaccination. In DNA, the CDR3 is TGTGCCAGCAGCTTAGAGGGCGGCAACACTGAAGCTTTCTTT. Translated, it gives CASSLEGGNTEAFF.